This T cell receptor (beta chain) comes out of a study of cytomegalovirus exposure and HLA in healthy donors. Across the study: Researchers previously reported finding fewer than 140 million unique TCR beta sequences from approximately 200 million T cells.

General study points: Generally TCR sequences proved uncommon, though certain public TCRs appeared in numerous donors.

In the PCR, 60 Vbeta and 13 Jbeta primers were used. In the authors' workflow: It was a later analysis that counted about 80 million unique TCR beta chains, of which about 10 million were shared. Profiled with immunoSEQ multiplex PCR; TCRdb holds only in-frame clones, not every one. That table supplies the V and J calls and clone size; D and trimming were determined from the DNA. This table has 120,000 or so clones, roughly 79% appearing once. Concerning this clone: Its antigen remains unidentified.

In germline, CDR1 is SGDLS, CDR2 YYNGEE. Trimming stripped 0 bases from V and 1 base from J, with 11 bases between. The CDR3 has 15 amino acids. The source material was PBMCs. The V call is TRBV9, the J call TRBJ2-7; D is possibly TRBD1 (5 bases). This clonotype was obtained from a woman aged 35 to 49 in good health and CMV-seronegative. CDR3 amino acids: CASSVGGTGSYEQYF. CDR3 in DNA: TGTGCCAGCAGCGTAGGGGGTACAGGATCCTACGAGCAGTACTTC.